This TCR beta chain came from a study of identical twins listed by TCRdb under 2016. At the level of the whole study: To test whether fetal clonotypes persist, this study deep-sequenced TCR alpha and beta repertoires from monozygotic twins, from unrelated adults of various ages, and from cord blood. To rule out contamination, replicate twin experiments were performed at different times with different library preparation protocols. The paper as a whole reports these results and caveats: The excess sharing between twins in beta out-of-frame sequences was weaker because fewer shared sequences reduced the signal-to-noise ratio. Abundant cord blood beta clonotypes had fewer insertions, young adult naive repertoires showed a similar but weaker trend, and memory repertoires showed no such trend. Out-of-frame TCR alpha sharing in monozygotic twins was systematically underestimated by recombination models, whereas sharing between unrelated individuals was in agreement with the recombination models. Compared with coincidental sharing between unrelated individuals, an excess of low generation-probability sequences was observed among out-of-frame TCR alpha sequences shared between twins. Zero-insertion analyses could be partly confounded by invariant T cells such as MAIT and iNKT, though diverse VJ usage argued against such confounding for most clonotypes. Conclusions relied on cross-sectional statistical analysis, since the same donors could not be followed over many years.

Spanning cysteine to phenylalanine, the CDR3 consists of 19 amino acids. The retained sequence is limited to the CDR3, 57 bases, with the frame set at the first base. The library was produced with 5' RACE. For sequencing, an Illumina HiSeq 2000 was employed. A universal primer binding site was introduced by template switching, and a unique molecular identifier was present in the final cDNA, enabling accurate counting of TCR cDNA molecules. First-strand cDNA for TCR alpha and beta chains was synthesized from specific primers in the conserved constant-segment region. To control for contamination, every cDNA library carried two barcodes: a SMART-Mk sample barcode plus Illumina barcodes. TruSeq adapter sequences, together with Illumina sample barcodes, were added in two successive PCR steps. The Illumina HiSeq platform was used with custom primers to sequence TCR alpha and beta cDNA libraries. As for how the authors treated the data: Raw reads were processed with MiGEC to extract unique molecular identifiers, and MiXCR was used to determine CDR3 positions. For each individual, recombination models were inferred using an EM algorithm with the repgenHMM and IGoR tools. Shared clonotypes were analyzed with the tcR package in R, and sharing was normalized by the product of cloneset sizes. To study raw recombination free of thymic and clonal selection effects, out-of-frame nonproductive sequences were analyzed. Starting from the raw public reads, TCRdb applied fastp trimming at Q25, assembled clones with MiXCR and retained in-frame beta chains. Under each unique CDR3 protein, matching rows form one entry showing the most common genes and DNA. TCRdb, not the authors, supplied the V and J calls. The table for this sample lists about 720,000 distinct CDR3 sequences; under 9% of them were counted only once. The biggest ten clones account for approximately 0.96% of the sample.

On this clonotype: The antigen it binds to is not known. No per-base quality is available; no much larger clone lies one base away.

Every donor was a healthy Caucasian. Three pairs of female monozygotic twins, all aged about 18 to 29 years, made up the twin cohort. The RNA used for TCR libraries was isolated from peripheral blood mononuclear cells. A further study also used this sample, focusing on yellow fever vaccine responses in identical twins. Taken from the second paper: According to the authors, the vaccine-induced T cell response in identical twins seemed to be partly convergent and partly specific to each individual. In identical twins, the study followed T cell clones that responded to the vaccine with precision.

The chain couples TRBV21-1 to TRBJ2-1; TRBD2 reflects the table's D call only, with no check against the DNA. TRBV21-1 is labeled a pseudogene. The receptor's source is a woman between 18 and 30 years old in good health. Material for sequencing was PBMCs. The nucleotide sequence reads TGTGCCAGCAGCACTATTAGCGGGAGGGCGTTCTCGTTTGGGAATGAGCAGTTCTTC. It codes for CASSTISGRAFSFGNEQFF.